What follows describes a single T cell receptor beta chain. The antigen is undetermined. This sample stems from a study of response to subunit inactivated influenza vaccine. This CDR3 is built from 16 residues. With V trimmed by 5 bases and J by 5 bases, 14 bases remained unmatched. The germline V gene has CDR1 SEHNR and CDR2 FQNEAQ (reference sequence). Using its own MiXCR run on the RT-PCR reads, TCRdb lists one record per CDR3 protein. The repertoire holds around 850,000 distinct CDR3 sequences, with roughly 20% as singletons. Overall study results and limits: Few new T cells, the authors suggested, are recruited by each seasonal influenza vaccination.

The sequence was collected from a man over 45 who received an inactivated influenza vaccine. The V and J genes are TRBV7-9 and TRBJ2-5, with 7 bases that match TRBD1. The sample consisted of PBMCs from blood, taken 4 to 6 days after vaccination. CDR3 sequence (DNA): TGTGCCAGCAGCCCCCAAGACAGGGCGTCGTGGGAGACCCAGTACTTC. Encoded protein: CASSPQDRASWETQYF.